Listed below are T cell receptor beta chains from one sample, sequenced in a study of CD8 T cells in ankylosing spondylitis. TCRdb fed the 5' RACE reads into MiXCR, producing one record per CDR3 protein. The table includes 240,000 or so distinct CDR3 sequences, about 10% detected once. Sequenced input: blood, either unsorted or a sorted T cell fraction (not recorded which). All receptors come from a male donor with ankylosing spondylitis or in good health (not recorded which). Both conserved end residues are part of each CDR3. A D gene is named only where the DNA matches it firmly. Expanded clones get a size class; other rows say once, few or many, or leave the size out.

V: TRBV11-2
J: TRBJ1-2
size: few
D: TRBD1
DNA: TGTGCCAGCAGCTGGACAGGGTCCGGCTACACCTTC
CDR3: CASSWTGSGYTF

V: TRBV5-1
J: TRBJ2-3
size: many
D: NA
DNA: TGCGCCAGCAGCTTGGTCGAGTTGGCGGGGGCAGCAGATACGCAGTATTTT
CDR3: CASSLVELAGAADTQYF

V: TRBV5-4
J: TRBJ2-3
size: many
D: TRBD2
DNA: TGTGCCAGCAGCTTGGGGACTAGCCGTAGCACAGATACGCAGTATTTT
CDR3: CASSLGTSRSTDTQYF

V: TRBV28
J: TRBJ2-7
size: many
D: NA
DNA: TGTGCCAGCAGTTCACACAAGGGGCAGGATTACGAGCAGTACTTC
CDR3: CASSSHKGQDYEQYF

V: TRBV27
J: TRBJ1-6
size: many
D: TRBD1
DNA: TGTGCCAGCAGCTGGACAGGGAAAATATCACCCCTCCACTTT
CDR3: CASSWTGKISPLHF

V: TRBV15
J: TRBJ2-7
size: many
D: NA
DNA: TGTGCCACCAGCAGAGAGGGAGGTCTCGCTACCGAGCAGTACTTC
CDR3: CATSREGGLATEQYF

V: TRBV6-5
J: TRBJ1-1
size: many
D: TRBD1
DNA: TGTGCCAGCAGTTGGACAGGGAGGTTAAACACTGAAGCTTTCTTT
CDR3: CASSWTGRLNTEAFF

V: TRBV12-3/TRBV12-4
J: TRBJ2-7
size: many
D: NA
DNA: TGTGCCAGCAGTTTAAGCCCCTACGAGCAGTACTTC
CDR3: CASSLSPYEQYF

V: TRBV5-6
J: TRBJ2-3
size: NA
D: NA
DNA: TGTGCCAGCAGCTTGACGCAGGTCGGTGATACGCAGTATTTT
CDR3: CASSLTQVGDTQYF

V: TRBV9
J: TRBJ2-7
size: many
D: NA
DNA: TGTGCCAGCAGCGTAGCCGCGGGCTCCTACGAGCAGTACTTC
CDR3: CASSVAAGSYEQYF

V: TRBV5-4
J: TRBJ2-1
size: NA
D: NA
DNA: TGTGCCAGCAGCTTGGGGGGCAGCGGCCACAATGAGCAGTTCTTC
CDR3: CASSLGGSGHNEQFF

V: TRBV5-6
J: TRBJ2-5
size: many
D: NA
DNA: TGTGCCAGCAGCTTGCCGGGAGCCAAAGAGACCCAGTACTTC
CDR3: CASSLPGAKETQYF

V: TRBV7-7
J: TRBJ2-5
size: many
D: NA
DNA: TGTGCCAGCAGCCCTTTTGGGGGGACCCAGTACTTC
CDR3: CASSPFGGTQYF

V: TRBV7-9
J: TRBJ2-1
size: NA
D: TRBD2
DNA: TGTGCCAGCAGCTACCCCGGGACTACACACAATGAGCAGTTCTTC
CDR3: CASSYPGTTHNEQFF

V: TRBV5-1
J: TRBJ1-5
size: NA
D: NA
DNA: TGCGCCAGCAGCTTGGGCACAGGGTCCGGAGCTCAGCCCCAGCATTTT
CDR3: CASSLGTGSGAQPQHF

V: TRBV6-8
J: TRBJ2-3
size: many
D: NA
DNA: TGTGCCAGCAGTTCCCCCCCGCATTGGGCAGATACGCAGTATTTT
CDR3: CASSSPPHWADTQYF